The source of this TCR beta chain is a study of CD8 T cells in Susac syndrome. When the RNA was reverse transcribed, random hexamers were used with an input of 0.5 to 1 ug. A multiplex approach, immunoSEQ multiplex PCR, amplified TCR beta CDR3 across 54 Vbeta and 13 Jbeta. TCRdb itself ran the immunoSEQ multiplex PCR reads through MiXCR, one entry per CDR3 protein. The top ten clones hold approximately 0.52% of a sample with approximately 74,000 distinct CDR3 sequences, about 93% of them seen once. This CDR3 is 13 amino acids long. The germline gives CDR1 DFQATT, CDR2 SNEGSKA (reference sequence). Deletions cut 4 bases from V and 1 base from J, with 11 bases between. The T cells that were sequenced for TCR beta were CD8+ and CD4+ cells from blood.

This sequence originates from a human donor with Susac syndrome. The sample was CD4+ T cells from PBMCs. The rearrangement links TRBV20-1 to TRBJ2-7, with no clear D. CDR3 coding DNA: TGCAGTGCTATTGTAGGCAGTTCCTACGAGCAGTACTTC. Protein product: CSAIVGSSYEQYF.